This TCR beta chain came from a study of shared clonotypes between healthy human individuals (dated by TCRdb to between 2020 and 2021). For context, the study as a whole: A few men and a couple of women, aged 18 to 49 years, made up the cohort. Per donor, three plates each were used for CD4 naive and CD4 memory, two for CD8 naive, and one for CD8 memory. To estimate repertoire size and how much clonotype sharing occurs between individuals, the study deeply sequenced the blood TCR repertoires of several healthy adults. To increase sequencing depth and limit assay-specific biases, different laboratories used diverse techniques to prepare libraries and sequence TCR repertoires. Each donor's leukapheresis produced roughly between roughly 0.85 and 9.5 billion PBMCs. Overall results and qualifications from the work: Sampling was restricted to blood, and TCR repertoires in tissues likely differ from the TCR repertoires found in blood. Estimated clonotype richness was generally larger for naive than for memory subsets. Roughly 5.2% of naive CD4, 3.5% of naive CD8, approximately 2.2% of memory CD4, and roughly 0.4% of memory CD8 clonotypes were shared across several donors. Compared with non-shared clonotypes, the clonotypes found in all four sorted-subset donors had higher generation probabilities. Incomplete sequencing was indicated by rarefaction of sorted-subset datasets, despite the large sequencing depth. Because the study included a small number of donors, the genetic and exposure-history diversity represented was limited. Pairwise subsampling led to the expectation that sequencing depth would affect the degree of clonotype sharing among donors.

Using the deep immunoSEQ assay, TCR CDR3 regions were amplified from genomic DNA by multiplex PCR. Extracted genomic DNA from each cell subset was distributed evenly across all wells of several immunoSEQ 96-well plates, and each plate was treated as a replicate. For sorted subsets, roughly 200 ng of genomic DNA, equivalent to 25,000 to 35,000 T cell genomes, went into each replicate PCR. The purified libraries were quantified using a Qubit 3.0 fluorometer, sized with a Bioanalyzer 2100, and then quantified again using the KAPA Library Quantification kit. Each immunoSEQ 96-well plate was sequenced on its own single-read 150-cycle Illumina NextSeq 550 flow cell. The original pipeline was this. Because only junctional sequences without quality scores were contained in the immunoSEQ output, filtering matching that applied to full-length reads could not be performed. Sequences were annotated with PyIR, a Python wrapper for IgBLAST v1.9, using IMGT germline references to assign V/J genes and CDR3. Reads with weak V/J assignments (E-value above 1e-6), missing CDR3, stop codons, out-of-frame junctions, or ambiguous translated residues were removed. V3J clonotypes were defined as sequences sharing an identical inferred V gene, J gene, and CDR3 amino acid sequence. Percentage overlap between repertoires was computed as shared unique clonotypes divided by the size of the smaller repertoire. Repertoire richness was assessed with RTK rarefaction, the Chao1 estimator, and Recon v2.1 estimates of unobserved clonotypes. Generation probabilities were computed with OLGA for all TCRbeta clonotypes obtained by the gDNA method from four donors. Not all clones reach the TCRdb copy of this immuneACCESS table, which keeps in-frame sequences only. Checked studies attribute under half of the gap to unresolved V genes and leave the rest unexplained. V, J and clone size derive from that table, while D and trimming were established from the DNA sequence. This sample holds 600,000 to 700,000 clones; less than 80% were observed only once. The leading ten clones occupy 1.5% to 2% of the sample.

With regard to this clone: Its antigen specificity is not known. Qualities for individual bases were not recorded, and no much larger clone is one base off.

From the cysteine up to the phenylalanine, the CDR3 has a length of 15 residues. Only the CDR3 part of the read is kept: 45 bases, read in frame from the first base. Deletion took 0 bases off V and 6 bases off J, with a span of 12 bases between the germline ends. The germline V gene encodes CDR1 LNHDA and CDR2 SQIVND (reference sequence). Healthy HIV-negative adults with no recently reported acute infections or vaccinations were included as donors. Every donor was a Caucasian adult living in Nashville, Tennessee, USA. Magnetic negative selection was used to enrich CD4+ T cells, after which naive cells were positively selected on CD45RA and the negative fraction became the memory subset. After blood collection by leukapheresis, PBMCs were isolated using Ficoll-Histopaque density gradient centrifugation and then cryopreserved in the vapor phase of liquid nitrogen. Analytical flow cytometry was used to check the purity and quantity of every magnetically sorted T cell population. Genomic DNA was isolated from every sorted fraction and measured by UV absorbance on a Nanodrop 2000c.

This sequence originates from a young woman in good health. Sequencing was performed on memory CD4+ T cells sorted from blood. Interpreted using the paper, the cell subset or site label stands for: CD45RA-negative fraction. Here the chain combines TRBV19 and TRBJ2-1, with the D gene not confidently named. CDR3 sequence: CASSIDLSQSNEQFF. Read as DNA, the sequence is TGTGCCAGTAGTATAGATTTGTCGCAAAGCAATGAGCAGTTCTTC.